The 15 T cell receptor beta chains listed next were all sequenced from one sample in a study of blood T cell repertoires in COVID-19 (dated by TCRdb to about 2020). Library preparation was by the immunoSEQ multiplex PCR assay. Held by TCRdb, this immuneACCESS table contains in-frame sequences only and omits some clones. Under half of the omission traces to an unresolved V gene where checked; the cause of the rest is unknown. This sample lists 85,000 to 100,000 clones; 87% were detected once. The ten largest clones add up to 18% of the sample. Material for sequencing was peripheral blood. All receptors derive from a woman aged 60-75 years with COVID-19, enrolled during active disease.

V is TRBV4-2 and J is TRBJ2-7; no firm D call. The V and J ends lost 0 bases and 0 bases respectively, with 9 bases between them. There are 15 residues in the CDR3. Germline CDR1 reads LGHNA; CDR2 reads YNFKEQ. In DNA, the CDR3 is TGTGCCAGCAGCCAAGATTATTTGGCCTCCTACGAGCAGTACTTC. Translating gives CASSQDYLASYEQYF.

V gene TRBV7-2 combines with J gene TRBJ1-1; a possible D gene is TRBD1 (6 bases). V was pared by 5 bases and J by 6 bases, with 10 bases between. This CDR3 is built from 12 residues. From germline, CDR1 is SGHTA and CDR2 FQGNSA. The CDR3 DNA reads as TGTGCCAGCAGCCCTGGACAGTCTGAAGCTTTCTTT. Amino acid sequence: CASSPGQSEAFF.

The gene calls are TRBV3-1 (or the pseudogene TRBV3-2) and TRBJ1-1; 8 positions agree with TRBD1. CDR1 is LGHDT and CDR2 is YNNKEL in the germline V gene (reference sequence). J gave up 2 bases and V 6 bases, and 2 bases lay outside the gene matches. The CDR3 is 13 amino acids. The CDR3 is CASRSGGNTEAFF. For the CDR3, the DNA is TGTGCCAGCAGGTCAGGGGGCAACACTGAAGCTTTCTTT.

This clone was counted a single time. The V gene is TRBV20-1, the J gene TRBJ1-6; tentative D call: TRBD1 (6 bases). The CDR3 runs to 13 residues. Germline V CDR1 and CDR2: DFQATT, SNEGSKA (reference sequence). V dropped 3 bases and J dropped 10 bases, with 13 bases sitting between them. CDR3: CSASGGPPSPLHF. As DNA, the CDR3 is TGCAGTGCTAGTGGGGGGCCTCCATCACCCCTCCACTTT.

The rearrangement joins TRBV27 to TRBJ1-4, with TRBD1 as a possible D gene (6 bases). In germline, CDR1 is MNHEY, CDR2 SMNVEV (reference sequence). The CDR3 is 12 residues long. V was trimmed by 5 bases and J by 10 bases, leaving 11 bases between them. CDR3 region: CASSPRGGKLFF. In DNA, the CDR3 is TGTGCCAGCAGTCCGAGGGGGGGAAAACTGTTTTTT.

V gene TRBV19 combines with J gene TRBJ1-6; TRBD1 matches 8 bases. The CDR3 totals 16 residues. CDR1 and CDR2 (germline): LNHDA, SQIVND (reference sequence). With 6 bases clipped from V and 2 bases from J, the junction kept 6 bases outside the gene matches. The CDR3 DNA reads TGTGCCAGTAGGAGCGGACAGGGAGCCTATAATTCACCCCTCCACTTT. Its translation is CASRSGQGAYNSPLHF.

This chain uses TRBV19 with TRBJ1-2, with D uncertain. V was pared by 5 bases and J by 2 bases, with 12 bases between. In germline, CDR1 is LNHDA, CDR2 SQIVND (reference sequence). The CDR3 is 14 amino acids. CDR3 sequence reads: CASSYTLANYGYTF. The CDR3, as DNA: TGTGCCAGTAGTTACACCCTCGCCAACTATGGCTACACCTTC.

The gene calls are TRBV9 and TRBJ2-3; D is unresolved. Germline values: CDR1 SGDLS, CDR2 YYNGEE. Deletions cut 4 bases from V and 1 base from J, with 10 bases between. This CDR3 comprises 14 residues. CDR3 sequence: CASSPGSRTDTQYF. The CDR3 DNA reads TGTGCCAGCAGCCCCGGGTCCCGCACAGATACGCAGTATTTT.

The rearrangement uses TRBV7-6 and TRBJ2-3; TRBD2 agrees at 7 bases. J gave up 4 bases and V 2 bases, and 9 bases lay outside the gene matches. CDR1 is SGHVS, CDR2 FNYEAQ, per germline. This CDR3 region has 16 residues. The CDR3 nucleotides read TGTGCCAGCAGCTTACAGACTAGTCGGGGGGCAGATACGCAGTATTTT. Translation gives CASSLQTSRGADTQYF.

This clone has a single count. Here the CDR3 reads CASSLGQGNEQYF. The CDR3 DNA is TGTGCCAGCAGCTTAGGGCAGGGAAACGAGCAGTACTTC. The rearrangement joins TRBV11-1 to TRBJ2-7, with D possibly matching TRBD1 (5 bases). The V gene lost 1 base and the J gene lost 5 bases, with 9 bases spanning the gap. Looked up from germline, CDR1 is SGHAT and CDR2 is FQDESV (reference sequence). This CDR3 is 13 amino acids long.

The CDR3 is CASSQDPRESPLHF. CDR3 bases: TGCGCCAGCAGCCAAGATCCCCGAGAATCACCCCTCCACTTT. The chain carries TRBV4-3 and TRBJ1-6; D ambiguous. Looked up from germline, CDR1 is LGHNA and CDR2 is YSLEER. The germline V and J ends were trimmed by 0 bases and 10 bases, with 10 bases remaining between them. The CDR3 is 14 amino acids.

The rearrangement uses TRBV5-5 and TRBJ1-1; possible D gene TRBD1, 6 bases. Trimming shortened V by 3 bases and J by 1 base, and 10 bases separated the two germline ends. CDR1 is SGHKS, CDR2 YYEKEE, per germline (reference sequence). The CDR3 contains 14 residues. The CDR3 nucleotides read TGTGCCAGCAGCTACCTGGACAGGAACACTGAAGCTTTCTTT. It translates to CASSYLDRNTEAFF.

The chain joins TRBV28 to TRBJ1-2; D remains unclear. The CDR3 is made up of 15 amino acids. The germline gives CDR1 MDHEN, CDR2 SYDVKM. V shed 4 bases and J shed 2 bases, with 14 bases lying between them. The CDR3 sequence is CASSSIPQFNYGYTF. DNA for the CDR3: TGTGCCAGCAGTTCGATCCCCCAGTTCAACTATGGCTACACCTTC.

V usage is TRBV7-2 and J usage is TRBJ1-1; D perhaps matches TRBD1 (5 bases). In germline, CDR1 is SGHTA, CDR2 FQGNSA. The CDR3 has 11 amino acids. V was clipped by 2 bases and J by 12 bases, with 10 bases between them. For the CDR3, the DNA is TGTGCCAGCAGCTTATCCAGGGTTTCTTTCTTT. It is translated as CASSLSRVSFF.

The CDR3 coding sequence is TGTGCCAGCAGCCAAGGGGCAGGGGATCAGCCCCAGCATTTT. Protein: CASSQGAGDQPQHF. The rearrangement joins TRBV4-2 to TRBJ1-5; a weak D match, TRBD1 (6 bases). V was trimmed by 1 base and J by 5 bases, leaving 9 bases between them. Germline V gene lookup returns CDR1 LGHNA and CDR2 YNFKEQ. This CDR3 spans 14 amino acids.